The 13 T cell receptor beta chains in this list originate from one sample, sequenced in a study of cytomegalovirus exposure and HLA in healthy donors. PCR was performed using 60 Vbeta and 13 Jbeta primers. Sequencing used immunoSEQ multiplex PCR; TCRdb keeps in-frame clones, though not all of them. This sample has around 150,000 clones, with about 72% found just once. Specimen: PBMCs. The receptor source for this set is a young man in good health and CMV-seropositive.

This chain uses TRBV2 with TRBJ2-3, with TRBD1 matching over 8 bases. This CDR3 region has 15 residues. CDR1 SNHLY and CDR2 FYNNEI come from the germline V gene. The J segment lost 0 bases and the V segment lost 3 bases, leaving 2 bases of the junction unmatched. CDR3 loop: CASSDRDRSTDTQYF. Written as DNA, the CDR3 is TGTGCCAGCAGTGACCGGGACAGGAGCACAGATACGCAGTATTTT.

V usage is TRBV19 and J usage is TRBJ1-3; D is undetermined. The V gene's germline CDR1 is LNHDA and CDR2 SQIVND (reference sequence). The CDR3 loop spans 15 amino acids. V lost 2 bases and J lost 0, with 8 bases in between. CDR3 nucleotide sequence: TGTGCCAGTAGTATAAGTCCGAGCTCTGGAAACACCATATATTTT. This sequence encodes CASSISPSSGNTIYF. The variable domain in full, with the rest retrieved from reference TRBV19 and TRBJ1-3, is DGGITQSPKYLFRKEGQNVTLSCEQNLNHDAMYWYRQDPGQGLRLIYYSQIVNDFQKGDIAEGYSVSREKKESFPLTVTSAQKNPTAFYLCASSISPSSGNTIYFGEGSWLTVV.

The chain has TRBV11-2 and TRBJ2-3; D not certain. Trimming pared 5 bases from V and 6 bases from J, leaving 9 bases between. Per germline, CDR1 SGHAT and CDR2 FQNNGV. This CDR3 is 12 amino acids long. The CDR3: CASSPIVDTQYF. DNA of the CDR3: TGTGCCAGCAGCCCTATTGTTGATACGCAGTATTTT.

The chain joins TRBV5-4 to TRBJ1-2; 10 nucleotides align to TRBD1. CDR3 size: 16 residues. Germline V gives CDR1 SGHNT, CDR2 YYREEE (reference sequence). V gave up 0 bases and J gave up 5 bases; unmatched junction bases: 7. Here the CDR3 reads CASSLAKGQGHYGYTF. As DNA, the CDR3 is TGTGCCAGCAGCTTGGCGAAGGGACAGGGGCATTATGGCTACACCTTC.

This sequence joins TRBV10-3 and TRBJ1-1; D call uncertain. The length of the CDR3 is 14 residues. The germline gives CDR1 ENHRY, CDR2 SYGVKD. V was clipped by 10 bases and J by 4 bases, with 19 bases between them. The CDR3 protein is CATQREERGTEAFF. As DNA, the CDR3 is TGTGCCACCCAGAGGGAAGAGCGGGGCACTGAAGCTTTCTTT.

The V gene is TRBV10-3, the J gene TRBJ2-7; 7 nucleotides match TRBD2. The V gene's germline CDR1 is ENHRY and CDR2 SYGVKD. This CDR3 is built from 13 residues. V lost 2 bases, J lost 5 bases, and 3 bases stayed unmatched. The CDR3 reads CAISERTSDEQYF. The CDR3 DNA sequence: TGTGCCATCAGTGAGCGGACTAGTGACGAGCAGTACTTC.

DNA of the CDR3: TGCAGCGTTGATTGGGCTAGCGGGGCTAAGAAACGGGAGACCCAGTACTTC. Translation gives CSVDWASGAKKRETQYF. The chain carries TRBV29-1 and TRBJ2-5, with 9 bases aligning to TRBD2. J gave up 5 bases and V 3 bases, and 16 bases lay outside the gene matches. CDR3 size: 17 residues. Germline V gene sequence: CDR1 SQVTM, CDR2 ANQGSEA.

The chain carries TRBV7-9 and TRBJ2-7, with D possibly TRBD2 on 7 matching bases. Trimming took 7 bases from V and 6 from J, leaving 16 bases between them. Germline V gene sequence: CDR1 SEHNR, CDR2 FQNEAQ (reference sequence). The CDR3 covers 13 residues. The CDR3 nucleotides are TGTGCCAGCACACCGGGGGGCGGTCTCGAGCAGTACTTC. Protein product: CASTPGGGLEQYF.

V gene TRBV13 combines with J gene TRBJ2-7, with D unclear. The CDR3 totals 15 residues. Germline V gene lookup returns CDR1 PRHDT and CDR2 FYEKMQ (reference sequence). V was clipped by 5 bases and J by 5 bases, with 19 bases between them. CDR3 coding DNA: TGTGCCAGCAGCGAAGCAGGCGCCTGGTTCCACGAGCAGTACTTC. This encodes CASSEAGAWFHEQYF. The whole variable domain, filled in from reference TRBV13 and TRBJ2-7, reads AAGVIQSPRHLIKEKRETATLKCYPIPRHDTVYWYQQGPGQDPQFLISFYEKMQSDKGSIPDRFSAQQFSDYHSELNMSSLELGDSALYFCASSEAGAWFHEQYFGPGTRLTVT.

The CDR3 loop reads CASSGPGSGNQPQHF. CDR3 in DNA: TGTGCCAGCAGTGGGCCAGGGTCGGGCAATCAGCCCCAGCATTTT. The chain has TRBV6-1 and TRBJ1-5, with D maybe TRBD1 (5 bases). Germline assignment: CDR1 MNHNS and CDR2 SASEGT. V lost 4 bases, J lost 2 bases, and 12 bases lay in between. The CDR3 sequence is 15 residues long.

This chain uses TRBV29-1 with TRBJ2-2; the D is unclear. V was shortened by 4 bases and J by 3 bases, with 6 bases between the two germline ends. The CDR3 is made up of 12 amino acids. CDR1 is SQVTM, CDR2 ANQGSEA, per germline. DNA for the CDR3: TGCAGCGTTGTACTCCACACCGGGGAGCTGTTTTTT. Translated, it gives CSVVLHTGELFF.

The CDR3 loop reads CASSQEVDRVWTGELFF. CDR3 DNA: TGCGCCAGCAGCCAAGAGGTCGACAGGGTTTGGACCGGGGAGCTGTTTTTT. The V gene is TRBV4-1, the J gene TRBJ2-2; TRBD1 matches at 7 bases. Germline loops: CDR1 MGHRA, CDR2 YSYEKL. J was trimmed by 5 bases and V by 0 bases; bases with no gene match: 9. The CDR3 length is 17 residues.

The genes are TRBV5-4 and TRBJ1-4; 10 nucleotides agree with TRBD1. Losses at the gene ends were 6 bases for V and 8 bases for J; bases not matched to a gene: 10. The CDR3 has 15 amino acids. CDR1 is SGHNT, CDR2 YYREEE, per germline (reference sequence). The CDR3 is CASNEAGQGIEKLFF. The CDR3 nucleotides are TGTGCCAGCAACGAGGCGGGACAGGGGATCGAAAAACTGTTTTTT.